The present T cell receptor beta chain was sequenced within a study of cytomegalovirus exposure and HLA in healthy donors. 13 Jbeta primers and 60 Vbeta primers were used for the PCR. The repertoire was sequenced with immunoSEQ multiplex PCR; TCRdb's copy has only in-frame clones and lacks some. The sample yields roughly 92,000 clones, 80% to 85% seen once. Germline V gives CDR1 SGHVS, CDR2 FQNEAQ. The CDR3 extends over 13 amino acids. V was clipped by 1 base and J by 4 bases, with 7 bases between them. This chain links TRBV7-8 with TRBJ1-1, with D hard to call. What was sequenced was PBMCs. The sequence derives from a woman in her sixties or seventies in good health and CMV-seropositive. This CDR3 reads CASSLGAGTEAFF. The DNA for the CDR3 is TGTGCCAGCAGCTTAGGGGCCGGCACTGAAGCTTTCTTT.